A selection of T cell receptor beta chains follows, all from one sample in a study of cytotoxic CD8 clonotypes in ibrutinib-treated CLL. The data were produced by immunoSEQ multiplex PCR, yet TCRdb's version contains in-frame clones alone and is incomplete. The sample has about 160,000 clones, approximately 77% seen once; the top ten hold roughly 2%. The material sequenced was PBMCs, taken after 12 months of ibrutinib treatment. Receptors originate from a human donor with chronic lymphocytic leukemia. The CDR3 runs from the conserved cysteine through the conserved F or W. A D gene is named only where the DNA matches it firmly. Not all rows give a size; the values are once, few, many and, for expanded clones, a class.

TRBV2	TRBJ2-3	many	.	TGTGCCAGCAGTGATCTCTCCTCCTCCACAGATACGCAGTATTTT	CASSDLSSSTDTQYF
TRBV11-3	TRBJ1-1	.	.	TGTGCCAGCAGCTTATCCATGAACACTGAAGCTTTCTTT	CASSLSMNTEAFF
TRBV6-6	TRBJ2-3	.	TRBD2	TGTGCCAGTTATGAGGAGCGGGAGGGGACAGATACGCAGTATTTT	CASYEEREGTDTQYF
TRBV29-1	TRBJ1-1	.	.	TGCAGCGTTGTATCTTACCAGAGGAACACTGAAGCTTTCTTT	CSVVSYQRNTEAFF
TRBV6-6	TRBJ1-1	.	.	TGTGCCAGCAGTTACTGGGGGGGCACTGAAGCTTTCTTT	CASSYWGGTEAFF
TRBV7-2	TRBJ2-3	.	.	TGTGCCAGCAGCTTATCTGCGGGTGCGACTTTAAATACGCAGTATTTT	CASSLSAGATLNTQYF
TRBV6-5	TRBJ1-2	.	.	TGTGCCAGCAGTCCGAGCGGAAGATCCTATGGCTACACCTTC	CASSPSGRSYGYTF
TRBV27	TRBJ2-2	.	.	TGTGCCAGCAGTTCGCACAGAACCCGAACGAACACCGGGGAGCTGTTTTTT	CASSSHRTRTNTGELFF
TRBV18	TRBJ1-3	.	.	TGTGCCAGCTCACCAACAGCTAATACTGGAAACACCATATATTTT	CASSPTANTGNTIYF
TRBV4-2	TRBJ1-5	.	TRBD1	TGTGCCAGCAGCGCAGGGGGGGGCGGCAATCAGCCCCAGCATTTT	CASSAGGGGNQPQHF
TRBV5-4	TRBJ2-4	.	TRBD1	TGTGCCAGCAGTCGAGACAGGGGCCAAAACATTCAGTACTTC	CASSRDRGQNIQYF
TRBV28	TRBJ2-7	.	TRBD1	TGTGCCAGCAGCCTCCGACAGGGTGTATCCTACGAGCAGTACTTC	CASSLRQGVSYEQYF
TRBV28	TRBJ2-7	.	TRBD1	TGTGCCAGCAGAGCGCAACAGGGGGCGGGGGAGCAGTACTTC	CASRAQQGAGEQYF
TRBV28	TRBJ2-1	.	.	TGTTGCCCCCAAGGCGGTTACAATGAGCAGTTCTTC	CCPQGGYNEQFF
TRBV7-9	TRBJ1-3	.	.	TGTGCCAGCAGCTCTACTCTTGCTGGAAACACCATATATTTT	CASSSTLAGNTIYF
TRBV28	TRBJ2-3	.	.	TGTGCCAGCAGTTTTGGAGAGAGAGCAGATACGCAGTATTTT	CASSFGERADTQYF
TRBV4-3	TRBJ2-7	.	.	TGCGCCAGCAGCCAAGAATTGAAGGCGCAGTCGGGGGAGCAGTACTTC	CASSQELKAQSGEQYF
TRBV18	TRBJ1-5	few	TRBD1	TGTGCCAGCAGGCCAGGGACAGGTGGAAATCAGCCCCAGCATTTT	CASRPGTGGNQPQHF
TRBV9	TRBJ1-6	once	TRBD1	TGTGCCAGCAGCGCAGGGGGCTCCTATAATTCACCCCTCCACTTT	CASSAGGSYNSPLHF
TRBV19	TRBJ2-5	.	TRBD2	TGTGCCAGTAGTCCGAAGGGACTAGCGGGAGCGTGGGGATACCAAGAGACCCAGTACTTC	CASSPKGLAGAWGYQETQYF
TRBV5-5	TRBJ2-1	once	TRBD2	TGTGCCAGCAGCTTGGAGTTAGCGGGAGGGCTTTTTTACAATGAGCAGTTCTTC	CASSLELAGGLFYNEQFF
TRBV28	TRBJ2-3	.	.	TGTGCCAGCAGAACTTCGGGACTTCCCAACACAGATACGCAGTATTTT	CASRTSGLPNTDTQYF
TRBV7-6	TRBJ1-4	.	.	TGTGCCAGCAGCCCGAGAGCAACTAATGAAAAACTGTTTTTT	CASSPRATNEKLFF
TRBV7-7	TRBJ2-7	.	.	TGTGCCAGCAGCTCCCAACAGTTCGGCGAGCAGTACTTC	CASSSQQFGEQYF
TRBV6-1	TRBJ2-7	.	.	TGTGCCAGCAGTGATCAGCGGGCGAGGATATCCTACGAGCAGTACTTC	CASSDQRARISYEQYF
TRBV7-6	TRBJ2-7	.	.	TGTGCCAGCAGCTCCGCGTACGAGCAGTACTTC	CASSSAYEQYF
TRBV9	TRBJ1-2	.	.	TGTGCCAGCAGCGCACCAGGGAACTATGGCTACACCTTC	CASSAPGNYGYTF
TRBV4-1	TRBJ2-7	few	.	TGCGCCAGCGCCCGGGACCTGGCGCGCGAGCAGTACTTC	CASARDLAREQYF
TRBV28	TRBJ2-1	.	TRBD1	TGTGCCAGCAGTTTGGGTTCAGGGGGTGGTTGGTGGACCTCCTACAATGAGCAGTTCTTC	CASSLGSGGGWWTSYNEQFF
TRBV28	TRBJ2-7	.	TRBD1	TGTGCCAGCAGTTCGGCTTCGACAGGGCGCATATACGAGCAGTACTTC	CASSSASTGRIYEQYF
TRBV6-5	TRBJ2-2	.	TRBD2	TGTGCCAGCAGTTCCCCGGGGGGTGGGACCGGGGAGCTGTTTTTT	CASSSPGGGTGELFF
TRBV4-1	TRBJ2-5	.	TRBD1	TGCGCCATCTCGCCCGGGACAGGGTCGGAGACCCAGTACTTC	CAISPGTGSETQYF
TRBV28	TRBJ2-7	.	.	TGTGCCAGCAGTTTAGGTAGACAGTTCTACGAGCAGTACTTC	CASSLGRQFYEQYF
TRBV6-5	TRBJ1-2	.	TRBD1	TGTGCCAGCAGCCGGACAGGGGTCTATGGCTACACCTTC	CASSRTGVYGYTF
TRBV5-4	TRBJ1-1	.	.	TGTGCCAGCAGCGAGGGTTGGACGCTGAACACTGAAGCTTTCTTT	CASSEGWTLNTEAFF
TRBV4-1	TRBJ1-5	.	.	TGCGCCAGCACCTCGGGCTACGTGGGGAAGGGTAATCAGCCCCAGCATTTT	CASTSGYVGKGNQPQHF
TRBV5-1	TRBJ2-1	.	TRBD2	TGCGCCAGCAGCTTGGGGTCTCTAGCGGGGGCTAATGAGCAGTTCTTC	CASSLGSLAGANEQFF
TRBV18	TRBJ2-7	.	.	TGTGCCAGCTCACCCAACAGGGTGAACTCCTACGAGCAGTACTTC	CASSPNRVNSYEQYF
TRBV5-4	TRBJ1-3	few	.	TGTGCCAGCAGCTTGGCAGGGATTTACTCTGGAAACACCATATATTTT	CASSLAGIYSGNTIYF
TRBV12-5	TRBJ2-3	.	.	TGTGCTAGTGGTTTGTCCCGGGGATGGGACCAGAGCACAGATACGCAGTATTTT	CASGLSRGWDQSTDTQYF
TRBV11-3	TRBJ2-7	.	.	TGTGCCAGCAGCTCCGGGCAGCCCCCCTACGAGCAGTACTTC	CASSSGQPPYEQYF
TRBV6-5	TRBJ1-4	.	.	TGTGCCAGCAGTTACTCGACCTCAACTAATGAAAAACTGTTTTTT	CASSYSTSTNEKLFF
TRBV2	TRBJ1-6	.	.	TGTGCCAGCAGAGCTACAGGGAGGAATTCACCCCTCCACTTT	CASRATGRNSPLHF
TRBV5-1	TRBJ2-5	.	TRBD2	TGCGCCAGCAGCCCCGGACTAGCGAAAGAGACCCAGTACTTC	CASSPGLAKETQYF
TRBV4-3	TRBJ1-1	.	.	TGCGCCAGCAGCCAAGATTCGGACCCGAACACTGAAGCTTTCTTT	CASSQDSDPNTEAFF
TRBV19	TRBJ2-1	.	.	TGTGCCAGTAGTATTATGGTTGGCCCGGAGCAGTTCTTC	CASSIMVGPEQFF
TRBV7-2	TRBJ1-2	.	.	TGTGCCAGCAGCCAAGGCCGGGGTTCAGGGGACTATGGCTACACCTTC	CASSQGRGSGDYGYTF
TRBV4-3	TRBJ2-5	.	TRBD2	TGCGCCAGCAGCCAAGGATCCGGGACTAGCGGCGAGACCCAGTACTTC	CASSQGSGTSGETQYF
TRBV7-2	TRBJ1-5	.	.	TGTGCCAGCAGCTTAGAACGGCGGCAGCCCCAGCATTTT	CASSLERRQPQHF
TRBV27	TRBJ1-6	.	.	TGTGCCAGCAGTTCGCCGACTCAGGGAATTGGGCCTAATTCACCCCTCCACTTT	CASSSPTQGIGPNSPLHF